A selection of T cell receptor beta chains follows, all from one sample in a study of cytomegalovirus exposure and HLA in healthy donors. TCRdb keeps only in-frame clones here, not all; method: immunoSEQ multiplex PCR. The sample includes approximately 170,000 clones, 68% of them seen just once. The specimen sequenced was PBMCs. Source of these receptors: a middle-aged man in good health and CMV-seronegative. The CDR3 runs from the conserved cysteine through the conserved F or W. D genes are given only for firm matches. Some rows have no size entry. The others give once, few or many, or a class for an expanded clone.

>.|TRBJ1-3|.|TRBV9
TGTGCCAGCAGCGTAGAAGCTTTCTCAGGGTTTCGCTCTGGAAACACCATATATTTT
CASSVEAFSGFRSGNTIYF
>.|TRBJ2-3|.|TRBV7-9
TGTGCCAGCAGCTTAGCTCAAATAGATACGCAGTATTTT
CASSLAQIDTQYF
>.|TRBJ1-4|.|TRBV2
TGTGCCAGCCACGTAAGGCGGGATGAAAAACTGTTTTTT
CASHVRRDEKLFF
>.|TRBJ2-3|.|TRBV7-3
TGTGCCAGCAGCTTAATGTCCACAGGAGATACGCAGTATTTT
CASSLMSTGDTQYF
>TRBD1|TRBJ1-1|once|TRBV28
TGTGCCAGCAGTCCCGCCGGGACAGGGCGGGCCACTGAAGCTTTTTTT
CASSPAGTGRATEAFF
>TRBD1|TRBJ1-1|few|TRBV6-5
TGTGCCAGCAGTTACGGGGGACAGTACACTGAAGCTTTCTTT
CASSYGGQYTEAFF
>TRBD1|TRBJ2-7|few|TRBV4-1
TGCGCCAGCAGCCCCAGTGCAGGGGGTAATTACGAGCAGTACTTC
CASSPSAGGNYEQYF
>.|TRBJ2-2|.|TRBV19
TGTGCCAGTATTCTAGGAAACACCGGGGAGCTGTTTTTT
CASILGNTGELFF
>.|TRBJ1-6|.|TRBV6-6
TGTGCCAGCAGGACAGGAACACATTCACCCCTCCACTTT
CASRTGTHSPLHF
>TRBD1|TRBJ2-2|few|TRBV5-1
TGCGCCAGCAGCTTGGCTGACAGGGGACGAACATCCGGGGAGCTGTTTTTT
CASSLADRGRTSGELFF
>.|TRBJ2-2|.|TRBV19
TGTGCCAGTAGTAAACTGAACACCGGGGAGCTGTTTTTT
CASSKLNTGELFF
>.|TRBJ2-3|.|TRBV7-9
TGTGCCAGCAGCTTATTGTCCAGGGTGGAGACAGATACGCAGTATTTT
CASSLLSRVETDTQYF
>.|TRBJ1-2|.|TRBV7-9
TGTGCCAGCAGCTTAGGTTTAACAGCGGCTCAAAATTTAGGCTACACCTTC
CASSLGLTAAQNLGYTF
>.|TRBJ2-3|.|TRBV6-1
TGTGCCAGCAGTGAAGGACGTGGCGGGGATACGCAGTATTTT
CASSEGRGGDTQYF
>TRBD1|TRBJ2-2|.|TRBV6-5
TGTGCCAGTAGGGACAGATTAAACACCGGGGAGCTGTTTTTT
CASRDRLNTGELFF
>TRBD1|TRBJ2-2|few|TRBV7-8
TGTGCCAGCAGCTCACAGGGGGCATCCGGGGAGCTGTTTTTT
CASSSQGASGELFF
>.|TRBJ1-1|.|TRBV6-5
TGTGCCAGCAGTTTCGGACATCGGGTCGAAGCTTTCTTT
CASSFGHRVEAFF
>TRBD2|TRBJ2-3|.|TRBV7-7
TGTGCCAGCAGCTTAGGCGGGGGGGCTTCGGATACGCAGTATTTT
CASSLGGGASDTQYF
>.|TRBJ2-7|few|TRBV5-6
TGTGCCAGCAGTTTATCAGGGGCCTACGAGCAGTACTTC
CASSLSGAYEQYF
>TRBD2|TRBJ2-2|.|TRBV6-1
TGTGCCAGCAGTGACCGTACTCGACTAGCGGGGGGCCTGGGCACCGGGGAGCTGTTTTTT
CASSDRTRLAGGLGTGELFF
>.|TRBJ1-5|once|TRBV15
TGTGCCACCAGCGTCGGGGGTCAGCCCCAGCATTTT
CATSVGGQPQHF
>.|TRBJ2-5|.|TRBV19
TGTGCCAGTACCCCCGGGGAGGGGGGGCAAGAGACCCAGTACTTC
CASTPGEGGQETQYF
>TRBD2|TRBJ2-3|.|TRBV5-4
TGTGCCAGCAGCTCCCAGGGACTAGCGGGGGGGTCCGGCACAGATACGCAGTATTTT
CASSSQGLAGGSGTDTQYF
>TRBD1|TRBJ2-7|.|TRBV18
TGTGCCAGCTCATCCCGACAGGGACGGGCTAGCGAGCAGTACTTC
CASSSRQGRASEQYF
>.|TRBJ2-5|.|TRBV5-6
TGTGCCAGCAAACTGTTAGGGGGGGCGGAAGAGACCCAGTACTTC
CASKLLGGAEETQYF
>.|TRBJ2-3|.|TRBV7-8
TGTGCCAGCAGCGCAAACACCGGCACAGATACGCAGTATTTT
CASSANTGTDTQYF
>.|TRBJ2-7|once|TRBV4-3
TGCGCCAGCAGCCAAGATAGGGCAGGGGCCTTACCCTACGAGCAGTACTTC
CASSQDRAGALPYEQYF
>TRBD1|TRBJ1-2|few|TRBV10-2
TGCGCCAGCAGTAAGGACAGGGGACATGGTTATGGCTACACCTTC
CASSKDRGHGYGYTF
>TRBD1|TRBJ1-2|once|TRBV7-2
TGTGCCAGCACCTCCGGGACAGCTAACTATGGCTACACCTTC
CASTSGTANYGYTF
>TRBD1|TRBJ2-7|few|TRBV28
TGTGCCAGCAGTTTAGGGACAGGGAGCTCCTACGAGCAGTACTTC
CASSLGTGSSYEQYF
>TRBD2|TRBJ2-5|.|TRBV5-4
TGTGCCAGCAGCTTGGCGTTTCTGGGTAGCGGGGCCCAAGAGACCCAGTACTTC
CASSLAFLGSGAQETQYF
>TRBD1|TRBJ1-5|.|TRBV28
TGTGCCAGCAGCCAAACACAGGGGGTGAATCAGCCCCAGCATTTT
CASSQTQGVNQPQHF
>.|TRBJ1-2|.|TRBV6-5
TGTGCCAGCAGTTACTCGAAGAACTCTAACTATGGCTACACCTTC
CASSYSKNSNYGYTF
>TRBD1|TRBJ1-1|.|TRBV5-1
TGCGCCAGCAGCTTGGGACAGGGAGGCACTGAAGCTTTCTTT
CASSLGQGGTEAFF
>TRBD1|TRBJ1-1|.|TRBV7-9
TGTGCCAGCAGCTGGACAGGGGTAACTGAAGCTTTCTTT
CASSWTGVTEAFF
>.|TRBJ1-4|.|TRBV4-2
TGTGCCAGCAGCCAAGATTTCGCGGTAAAACTGTTTTTT
CASSQDFAVKLFF
>.|TRBJ2-1|.|TRBV7-8
TGTGCCACCAGTTGGGGCCCGGTTAAGGATGAGCAGTTCTTC
CATSWGPVKDEQFF
>.|TRBJ1-1|.|TRBV28
TGTGCCAGCAGTTCAGGATCAGGGGCCCCAGAGGGCACTGAAGCTTTCTTT
CASSSGSGAPEGTEAFF
>.|TRBJ1-1|.|TRBV15
TGTGCCACCAGCAGCCAACGGGGGTCGAACACTGAAGCTTTCTTT
CATSSQRGSNTEAFF
>TRBD2|TRBJ2-3|.|TRBV7-3
TGTGCCAGCAGCCCCTTCGGGGGGAGCACAGATACGCAGTATTTT
CASSPFGGSTDTQYF
>TRBD1|TRBJ1-2|.|TRBV6-5
TGTGCCAGCAAACAACCCGGGACAGCCTCCTATGGCTACACCTTC
CASKQPGTASYGYTF
>TRBD2|TRBJ2-7|.|TRBV7-9
TGTGCCAGCAGATCCGAGCGGGAGAGCTCCTACGAGCAGTACTTC
CASRSERESSYEQYF
>TRBD2|TRBJ2-3|.|TRBV5-1
TGCGCCAGCAGCCTCGGACTAGCGGGACCTACTAGCACAGATACGCAGTATTTT
CASSLGLAGPTSTDTQYF
>.|TRBJ1-1|.|TRBV11-3
TGTGCCAGCAGCTTGGGGCAGGGGAGAAGCGCTGAAGCTTTCTTT
CASSLGQGRSAEAFF
>.|TRBJ1-1|.|TRBV5-1
TGCGCCAGCAGCTTGGATGCAGGGGCAGGCACTGAAGCTTTCTTT
CASSLDAGAGTEAFF
>TRBD2|TRBJ2-5|few|TRBV7-9
TGTGCCAGCAGCCGGGGGGGGCAAGAGACCCAGTACTTC
CASSRGGQETQYF
>.|TRBJ1-2|.|TRBV5-6
TGTGCCAGCAGCCTGCGGGGTCCTAACTATGGCTACACCTTC
CASSLRGPNYGYTF